Listed below are T cell receptor beta chains from one sample, sequenced in a study of blood T cell repertoires in COVID-19. Clones were sequenced by immunoSEQ multiplex PCR, and TCRdb holds only the in-frame ones, with some missing. Counted here are 200,000 to 250,000 clones, 65% to 90% occurring once; the ten biggest clones make up about 1.5%. Sequenced sample: peripheral blood. These receptors originate from a woman aged 40 to 55 who had recovered from COVID-19. Both conserved end residues are part of each CDR3. Each record gives: clone size, V gene, J gene, D gene, CDR3 DNA, CDR3 protein. The D gene is left open where the match is weak. Clone size is shown for a subset of rows, as once, few, many or a class of expanded clone.

clone_size: NA; v_call: TRBV6-5; j_call: TRBJ2-5; d_call: TRBD2; cdr3_nt: TGTGCCAGCGGTCCGGGGGGGGCGGGGACCCAGTACTTC; cdr3_aa: CASGPGGAGTQYF
clone_size: NA; v_call: TRBV6-5; j_call: TRBJ1-1; d_call: TRBD1; cdr3_nt: TGTGCCAGCCTCCCGGGACAGGGGCCGAACACTGAAGCTTTCTTT; cdr3_aa: CASLPGQGPNTEAFF
clone_size: NA; v_call: TRBV5-5; j_call: TRBJ2-5; d_call: NA; cdr3_nt: TGTGCCAGCAGCTGGATTGGGGAGATCCAAGAGACCCAGTACTTC; cdr3_aa: CASSWIGEIQETQYF
clone_size: NA; v_call: TRBV2; j_call: TRBJ1-4; d_call: NA; cdr3_nt: TGTGCCAGCAGCCTAGATGAAAAACTGTTTTTT; cdr3_aa: CASSLDEKLFF
clone_size: NA; v_call: TRBV4-1; j_call: TRBJ1-1; d_call: TRBD1; cdr3_nt: TGCGCCAGCAGCCACTCAGGGGGCTCTTTTAGTCTTACTGAAGCTTTCTTT; cdr3_aa: CASSHSGGSFSLTEAFF
clone_size: NA; v_call: TRBV6-2/TRBV6-3; j_call: TRBJ1-4; d_call: NA; cdr3_nt: TGTGCCAGCAGTTACTCGAAGGACTCCCTGGGTGAAAAACTGTTTTTT; cdr3_aa: CASSYSKDSLGEKLFF
clone_size: NA; v_call: TRBV5-1; j_call: TRBJ1-1; d_call: TRBD1; cdr3_nt: TGCGCCAGCAGCTTGGAGGACAGGGGGCGTACTGAAGCTTTCTTT; cdr3_aa: CASSLEDRGRTEAFF
clone_size: NA; v_call: TRBV25-1; j_call: TRBJ2-2; d_call: TRBD1; cdr3_nt: TGTGCCAGCAGGGGACAGGGTACCGGGGAGCTGTTTTTT; cdr3_aa: CASRGQGTGELFF
clone_size: NA; v_call: TRBV6-5; j_call: TRBJ2-1; d_call: NA; cdr3_nt: TGTGCCAGCAGTAGAAAACCGGGCAGGGGTAATGAGCAGTTCTTC; cdr3_aa: CASSRKPGRGNEQFF
clone_size: NA; v_call: TRBV5-1; j_call: TRBJ2-5; d_call: TRBD1; cdr3_nt: TGCGCCAGCAGCTTGGAATGGGGACAGGGACAAACCCAGTACTTC; cdr3_aa: CASSLEWGQGQTQYF
clone_size: NA; v_call: TRBV5-1; j_call: TRBJ1-1; d_call: NA; cdr3_nt: TGCGCCAGCAGCACGGGACATTGGCAGGCTGAAGCTTTCTTT; cdr3_aa: CASSTGHWQAEAFF
clone_size: once; v_call: TRBV5-6; j_call: TRBJ1-4; d_call: TRBD1; cdr3_nt: TGTGCCAGCAGCAGAACAGGGGCCGGGGATGAAAAACTGTTTTTT; cdr3_aa: CASSRTGAGDEKLFF
clone_size: NA; v_call: TRBV9; j_call: TRBJ2-3; d_call: NA; cdr3_nt: TGTGCCAGCAGCGTGAGGGATAACACAGATACGCAGTATTTT; cdr3_aa: CASSVRDNTDTQYF
clone_size: NA; v_call: TRBV28; j_call: TRBJ1-1; d_call: TRBD1; cdr3_nt: TGTGCCAGCAGTTCAGGGGGCCTGAACACTGAAGCTTTCTTT; cdr3_aa: CASSSGGLNTEAFF
clone_size: few; v_call: TRBV7-9; j_call: TRBJ2-3; d_call: TRBD2; cdr3_nt: TGTGCCAGCACAAACCCTAGCGGGGGGATCACAGATACGCAGTATTTT; cdr3_aa: CASTNPSGGITDTQYF
clone_size: NA; v_call: TRBV3-1/TRBV3-2; j_call: TRBJ2-3; d_call: NA; cdr3_nt: TGTGCCAGCAGCCGACAGGTTAGCACAGATACGCAGTATTTT; cdr3_aa: CASSRQVSTDTQYF
clone_size: few; v_call: TRBV19; j_call: TRBJ2-7; d_call: TRBD2; cdr3_nt: TGTGCCAGTAGCCGCCCTAGCGGGCAAACCTACGAGCAGTACTTC; cdr3_aa: CASSRPSGQTYEQYF
clone_size: NA; v_call: TRBV18; j_call: TRBJ1-4; d_call: TRBD1; cdr3_nt: TGTGCCAGCTCACCACTTCTAGAGGGGGCTGGTGAAAAACTGTTTTTT; cdr3_aa: CASSPLLEGAGEKLFF
clone_size: NA; v_call: TRBV7-8; j_call: TRBJ2-1; d_call: TRBD1; cdr3_nt: TGTGCCAGCAGCTTAGTTTCAGGGGGTATCTATGAGCAGTTCTTC; cdr3_aa: CASSLVSGGIYEQFF
clone_size: NA; v_call: TRBV6-2/TRBV6-3; j_call: TRBJ1-2; d_call: NA; cdr3_nt: TGTGCCAGCAGTCCAGGCAGGGGCTACACCTTC; cdr3_aa: CASSPGRGYTF
clone_size: NA; v_call: TRBV12-3/TRBV12-4; j_call: TRBJ1-2; d_call: NA; cdr3_nt: TGTGCCAGCAGTCTCGGGATATCCTATGGCTACACCTTC; cdr3_aa: CASSLGISYGYTF
clone_size: once; v_call: TRBV10-3; j_call: TRBJ1-2; d_call: NA; cdr3_nt: TGTGCCATCAGCGGGACTGACAACTATGGCTACACCTTC; cdr3_aa: CAISGTDNYGYTF
clone_size: NA; v_call: TRBV2; j_call: TRBJ1-5; d_call: TRBD1; cdr3_nt: TGTGCCAGCAGTGCGGGACAGGGGTTATTTCAGCCCCAGCATTTT; cdr3_aa: CASSAGQGLFQPQHF
clone_size: once; v_call: TRBV3-1/TRBV3-2; j_call: TRBJ2-1; d_call: NA; cdr3_nt: TGTGCCAGCAGCCCGATTTCGGGCAATGAGCAGTTCTTC; cdr3_aa: CASSPISGNEQFF
clone_size: NA; v_call: TRBV27; j_call: TRBJ2-3; d_call: NA; cdr3_nt: TGTGCCAGCAGCCCAGGCTACACAGATACGCAGTATTTT; cdr3_aa: CASSPGYTDTQYF
clone_size: NA; v_call: TRBV6-5; j_call: TRBJ1-2; d_call: NA; cdr3_nt: TGTGCCAGCAGTCAGACAGGAAACTATGGCTACACCTTC; cdr3_aa: CASSQTGNYGYTF